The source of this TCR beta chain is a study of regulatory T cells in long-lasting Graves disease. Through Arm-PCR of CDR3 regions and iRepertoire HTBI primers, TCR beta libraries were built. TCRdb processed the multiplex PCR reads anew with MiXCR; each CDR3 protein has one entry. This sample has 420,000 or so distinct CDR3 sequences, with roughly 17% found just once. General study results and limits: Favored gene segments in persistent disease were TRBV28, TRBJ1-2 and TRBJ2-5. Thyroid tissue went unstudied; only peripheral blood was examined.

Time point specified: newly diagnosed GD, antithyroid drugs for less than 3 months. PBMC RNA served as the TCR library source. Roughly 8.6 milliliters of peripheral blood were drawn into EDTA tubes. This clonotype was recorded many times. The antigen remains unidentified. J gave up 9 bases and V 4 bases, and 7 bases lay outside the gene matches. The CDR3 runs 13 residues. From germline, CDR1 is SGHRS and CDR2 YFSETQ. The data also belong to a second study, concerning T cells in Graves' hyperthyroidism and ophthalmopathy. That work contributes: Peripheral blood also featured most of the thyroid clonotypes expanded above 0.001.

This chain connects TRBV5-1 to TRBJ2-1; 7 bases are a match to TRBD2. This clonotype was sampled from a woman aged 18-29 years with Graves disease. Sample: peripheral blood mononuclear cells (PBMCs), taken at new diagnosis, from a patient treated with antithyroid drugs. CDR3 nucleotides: TGCGCCAGCAGCCGGACTAGTACAGCTGAGCAGTTCTTC. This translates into CASSRTSTAEQFF.